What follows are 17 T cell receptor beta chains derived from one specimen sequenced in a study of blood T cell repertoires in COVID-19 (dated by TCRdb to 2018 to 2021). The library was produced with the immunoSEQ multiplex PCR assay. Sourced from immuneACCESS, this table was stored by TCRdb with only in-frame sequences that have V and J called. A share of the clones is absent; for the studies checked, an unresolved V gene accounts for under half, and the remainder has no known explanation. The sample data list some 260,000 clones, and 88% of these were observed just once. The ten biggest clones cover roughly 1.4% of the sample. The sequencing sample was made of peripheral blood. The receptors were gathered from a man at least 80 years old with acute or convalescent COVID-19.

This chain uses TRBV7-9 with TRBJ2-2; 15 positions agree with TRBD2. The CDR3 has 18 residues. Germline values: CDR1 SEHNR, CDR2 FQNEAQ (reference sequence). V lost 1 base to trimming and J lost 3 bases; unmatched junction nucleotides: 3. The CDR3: CASSLGTSGRAYTGELFF. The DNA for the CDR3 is TGTGCCAGCAGCTTAGGGACTAGCGGGAGGGCCTACACCGGGGAGCTGTTTTTT.

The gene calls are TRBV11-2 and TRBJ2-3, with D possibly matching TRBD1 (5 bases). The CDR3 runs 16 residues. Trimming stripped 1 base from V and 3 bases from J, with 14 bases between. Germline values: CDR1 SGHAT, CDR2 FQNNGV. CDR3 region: CASSLVSGRATDTQYF. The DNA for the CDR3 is TGTGCCAGCAGCTTAGTCTCAGGCAGGGCAACAGATACGCAGTATTTT.

The CDR3 coding sequence is TGTGCCAGCAGTTACTCCCACAGGGAATTCCAGCAGTACTTC. This translates into CASSYSHREFQQYF. V usage is TRBV6-5 and J usage is TRBJ2-7, with a weak D call TRBD1 (6 bases). Germline CDR1 MNHEY, CDR2 SVGAGI. The V end lost 0 bases, the J end lost 8 bases, and 14 bases lay between the germline ends. The CDR3 runs 14 residues.

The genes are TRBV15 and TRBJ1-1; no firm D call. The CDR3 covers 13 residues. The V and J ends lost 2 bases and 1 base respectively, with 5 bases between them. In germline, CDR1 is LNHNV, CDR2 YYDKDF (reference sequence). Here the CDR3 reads CATSRKQNTEAFF. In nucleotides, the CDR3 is TGTGCCACCAGCAGAAAACAGAACACTGAAGCTTTCTTT.

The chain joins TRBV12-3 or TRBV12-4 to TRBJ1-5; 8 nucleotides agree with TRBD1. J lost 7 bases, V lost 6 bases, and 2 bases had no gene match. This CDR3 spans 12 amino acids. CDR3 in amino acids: CASRQGAQPQHF. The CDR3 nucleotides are TGTGCCAGCAGGCAGGGGGCCCAGCCCCAGCATTTT.

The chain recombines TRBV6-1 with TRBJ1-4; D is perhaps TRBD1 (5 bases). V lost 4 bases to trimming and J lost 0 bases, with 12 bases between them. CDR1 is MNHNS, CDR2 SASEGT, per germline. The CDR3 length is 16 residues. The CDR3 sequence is CASSGRRGSTNEKLFF. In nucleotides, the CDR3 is TGTGCCAGCAGTGGACGGAGGGGATCAACTAATGAAAAACTGTTTTTT.

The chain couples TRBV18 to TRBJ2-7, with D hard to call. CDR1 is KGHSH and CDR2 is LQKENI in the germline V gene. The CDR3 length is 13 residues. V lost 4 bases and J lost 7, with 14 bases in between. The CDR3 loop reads CASSLEQQREQYF. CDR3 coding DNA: TGTGCCAGCTCACTAGAACAGCAGAGAGAGCAGTACTTC.

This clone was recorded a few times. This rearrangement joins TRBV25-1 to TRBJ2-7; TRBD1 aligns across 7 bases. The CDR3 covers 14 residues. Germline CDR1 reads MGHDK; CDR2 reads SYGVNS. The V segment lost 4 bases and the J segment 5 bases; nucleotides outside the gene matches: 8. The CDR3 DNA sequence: TGTGCCAGCAGTGGAACGACAGGGCTCCACGAGCAGTACTTC. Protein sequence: CASSGTTGLHEQYF.

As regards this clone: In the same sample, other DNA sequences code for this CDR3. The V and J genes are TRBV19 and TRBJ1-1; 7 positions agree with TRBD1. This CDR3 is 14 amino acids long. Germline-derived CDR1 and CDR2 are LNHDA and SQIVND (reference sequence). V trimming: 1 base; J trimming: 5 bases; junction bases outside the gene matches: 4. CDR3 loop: CASSIGQGRTEAFF. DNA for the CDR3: TGTGCCAGTAGTATAGGACAGGGTCGAACTGAAGCTTTCTTT.

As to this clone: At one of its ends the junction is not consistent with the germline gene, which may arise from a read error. The CDR3 sequence is CASSPGTAVTGELFF. DNA for the CDR3: TGTGCTAGCAGCCCAGGGACAGCCGTCACCGGGGAGCTGTTTTTT. This rearrangement joins TRBV7-7 to TRBJ2-2; 7 bases map to TRBD1. The germline CDR1 and CDR2 sequences are SSHAT and FNYEAQ (reference sequence). This CDR3 is 15 amino acids long.

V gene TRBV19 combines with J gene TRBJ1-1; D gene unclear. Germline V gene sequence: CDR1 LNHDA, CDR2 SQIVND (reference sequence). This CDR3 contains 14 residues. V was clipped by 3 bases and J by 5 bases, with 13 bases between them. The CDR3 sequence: CASSIMSAGTEAFF. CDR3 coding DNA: TGTGCCAGTAGTATTATGTCCGCCGGGACTGAAGCTTTCTTT.

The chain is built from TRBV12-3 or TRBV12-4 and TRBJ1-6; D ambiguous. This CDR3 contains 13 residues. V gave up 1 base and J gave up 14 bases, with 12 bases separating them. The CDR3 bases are TGTGCCAGCAGTTTAGGGCCCCCGCGGTCCCTCCACTTT. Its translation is CASSLGPPRSLHF.

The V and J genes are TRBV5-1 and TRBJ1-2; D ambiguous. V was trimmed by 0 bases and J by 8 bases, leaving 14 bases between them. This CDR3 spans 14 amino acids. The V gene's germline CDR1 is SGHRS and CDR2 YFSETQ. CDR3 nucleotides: TGCGCCAGCAGCTTGGAGTCTGGGAGTCGAGGCTACACCTTC. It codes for CASSLESGSRGYTF.

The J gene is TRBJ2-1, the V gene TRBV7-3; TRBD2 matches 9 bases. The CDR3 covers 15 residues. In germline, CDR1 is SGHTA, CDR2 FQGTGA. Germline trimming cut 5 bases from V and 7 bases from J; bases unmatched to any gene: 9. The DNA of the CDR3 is TGTGCCAGCAGCCCGAGCGGGAGGATGAGTAATGAGCAGTTCTTC. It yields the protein CASSPSGRMSNEQFF.

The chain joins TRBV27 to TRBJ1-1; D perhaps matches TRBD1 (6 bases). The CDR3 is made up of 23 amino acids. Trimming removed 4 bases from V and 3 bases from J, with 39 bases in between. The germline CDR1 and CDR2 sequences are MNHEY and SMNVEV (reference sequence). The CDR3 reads CASSCLRNSPGLDSAIHYTEAFF. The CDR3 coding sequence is TGTGCCAGCAGTTGTCTACGTAATTCGCCCGGACTGGACAGTGCCATACATTACACTGAAGCTTTCTTT.

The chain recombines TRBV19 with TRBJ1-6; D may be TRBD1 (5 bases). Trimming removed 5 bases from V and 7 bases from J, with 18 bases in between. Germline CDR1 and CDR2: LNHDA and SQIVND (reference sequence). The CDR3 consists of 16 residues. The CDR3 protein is CASSRGPGSGNSPLHF. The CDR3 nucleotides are TGTGCCAGTAGTCGCGGTCCAGGGTCCGGGAATTCACCCCTCCACTTT.

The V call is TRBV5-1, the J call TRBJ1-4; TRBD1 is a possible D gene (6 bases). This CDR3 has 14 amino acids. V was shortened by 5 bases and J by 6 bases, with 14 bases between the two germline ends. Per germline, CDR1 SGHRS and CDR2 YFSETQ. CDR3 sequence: CASRFAGVHEKLFF. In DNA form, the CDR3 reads TGCGCCAGCAGGTTTGCAGGGGTTCATGAAAAACTGTTTTTT.